The 17 T cell receptor beta chains given below trace back to one sample, sequenced in a study of cytomegalovirus exposure and HLA in healthy donors. With 60 Vbeta and 13 Jbeta primers, the PCR was carried out. Sequencing was performed with immunoSEQ multiplex PCR; in TCRdb, only in-frame clones are kept and a portion is missing. The table has fewer than 200,000 clones, roughly 80% seen once. Material: PBMCs. The source is a boy younger than 18 in good health and CMV-seronegative.

This chain uses TRBV9 with TRBJ2-5, with 11 bases lining up with TRBD2. The CDR3 totals 17 residues. Germline V gene data show CDR1 as SGDLS and CDR2 as YYNGEE. V lost 0 bases and J lost 5; bases outside the gene matches: 9. CDR3 loop: CASSVGFLAGGPETQYF. The CDR3, as DNA: TGTGCCAGCAGCGTAGGGTTCTTAGCGGGGGGGCCTGAGACCCAGTACTTC.

The J gene is TRBJ1-4, the V gene TRBV9; the match to TRBD1 covers 8 bases. This CDR3 has 15 amino acids. V dropped 2 bases and J dropped 7; count of bases not matched to a gene: 7. Germline values: CDR1 SGDLS, CDR2 YYNGEE. This chain's CDR3 is CASSVRTGRGEKLFF. In DNA form, the CDR3 reads TGTGCCAGCAGCGTCCGGACAGGGCGGGGTGAAAAACTGTTTTTT.

The gene calls are TRBV30 and TRBJ1-3, with TRBD1 identical over 10 bases. The CDR3 contains 14 residues. V shed 3 bases and J 4 bases; nucleotides not matched to a gene: 3. Germline V CDR1 and CDR2: GTSNPN, SVGIG (reference sequence). CDR3 sequence: CAWRTGGDGNTIYF. The DNA for the CDR3 is TGTGCCTGGAGGACAGGGGGCGACGGAAACACCATATATTTT.

The chain recombines TRBV6-5 with TRBJ1-2; 7 nucleotides line up with TRBD1. In germline, CDR1 is MNHEY, CDR2 SVGAGI. V was pared by 6 bases and J by 3 bases, with 4 bases of the junction left unmatched. CDR3 length: 13 amino acids. CDR3 bases: TGTGCCAGCAGGGCGACAGGGTACTATGGCTACACCTTC. Protein sequence: CASRATGYYGYTF.

This chain joins TRBV7-2 and TRBJ2-7; 12 positions agree with TRBD2. Looked up from germline, CDR1 is SGHTA and CDR2 is FQGNSA. The CDR3 sequence is 18 residues long. The V segment lost 2 bases and the J segment 4 bases; nucleotides outside the gene matches: 12. The CDR3 spells CASSLFAVASGREYEQYF. Here the CDR3 DNA reads TGTGCCAGCAGCTTATTCGCAGTGGCTAGCGGGAGGGAATACGAGCAGTACTTC.

V is TRBV6-4 and J is TRBJ2-7; D remains ambiguous. Trimming pared 0 bases from V and 2 bases from J, leaving 17 bases between. This CDR3 is 17 amino acids long. Germline CDR1 MRHNA, CDR2 SNTAGT. CDR3 region: CASSDSSTRAIPYEQYF. CDR3 coding DNA: TGTGCCAGCAGTGACTCGAGCACGCGAGCCATTCCCTACGAGCAGTACTTC.

This clone was counted a single time. The chain couples TRBV29-1 to TRBJ2-1; 13 nucleotides line up with TRBD2. There are 18 residues in the CDR3. CDR1 and CDR2 from the germline V gene are SQVTM and ANQGSEA. V dropped 4 bases and J dropped 0; count of bases not matched to a gene: 9. The CDR3, as DNA: TGCAGCGTTGGTCGGACTAGCGGGAGCATGAGCTCCTACAATGAGCAGTTCTTC. It yields the protein CSVGRTSGSMSSYNEQFF.

This chain joins TRBV7-9 and TRBJ2-5, with 13 nucleotides matching TRBD2. The CDR3 has 16 amino acids. V lost 5 bases and J lost 5; bases outside the gene matches: 8. From germline, CDR1 is SEHNR and CDR2 FQNEAQ (reference sequence). CDR3 in DNA: TGTGCCAGCAGCCCAACGGGACTAGCGGGGACTGAGACCCAGTACTTC. Translating gives CASSPTGLAGTETQYF.

V and J are TRBV11-2 and TRBJ1-1; a weak D match, TRBD1 (5 bases). V lost 2 bases to trimming and J lost 2 bases, with 9 bases between them. The germline V gene encodes CDR1 SGHAT and CDR2 FQNNGV. CDR3 length: 14 residues. The CDR3 is CASSLSGTNTEAFF. The CDR3 DNA is TGTGCCAGCAGCTTATCCGGGACTAACACTGAAGCTTTCTTT.

This clone has just one count. This chain joins TRBV30 and TRBJ1-2, with 7 bases lining up with TRBD1. Per germline, CDR1 GTSNPN and CDR2 SVGIG (reference sequence). J gave up 3 bases and V 2 bases, and 3 bases lay outside the gene matches. The CDR3 is 13 amino acids. For the CDR3, the DNA is TGTGCCTGGAGTAACAGGGGCGACTATGGCTACACCTTC. Residues: CAWSNRGDYGYTF.

V usage is TRBV13 and J usage is TRBJ1-6, with 11 nucleotides matching TRBD1. Germline-derived CDR1 and CDR2 are PRHDT and FYEKMQ (reference sequence). The J segment lost 10 bases and the V segment lost 6 bases, leaving 5 bases of the junction unmatched. The CDR3 contains 14 residues. CDR3 bases: TGTGCCAGCAGAGGACAGGGGGCGAAATCACCCCTCCACTTT. It yields the protein CASRGQGAKSPLHF.

The chain combines TRBV9 with TRBJ2-5, with TRBD2 identical over 7 bases. There are 14 residues in the CDR3. Germline CDR1 and CDR2: SGDLS and YYNGEE. Unmatched junction bases numbered 6, after V lost 5 bases and J lost 2 bases. The CDR3 is CASSGGGKQETQYF. CDR3 bases: TGTGCCAGCAGTGGGGGGGGGAAGCAAGAGACCCAGTACTTC.

The chain uses TRBV9 and TRBJ2-2; 9 bases fit TRBD1. Trimming cost V 0 bases and J 2 bases; bases outside gene matches: 8. CDR1 SGDLS and CDR2 YYNGEE come from the germline V gene. The CDR3 totals 18 residues. The CDR3 sequence is CASSVATGTGLNTGELFF. The DNA of the CDR3 is TGTGCCAGCAGCGTAGCTACGGGGACAGGGCTTAACACCGGGGAGCTGTTTTTT.

This clone was observed a few times. This chain links TRBV7-6 with TRBJ1-1; 8 positions match TRBD1. CDR1 SGHVS and CDR2 FNYEAQ come from the germline V gene. Germline trimming cut 1 base from V and 1 base from J; bases unmatched to any gene: 8. The CDR3 extends over 17 amino acids. The CDR3 DNA reads TGTGCCAGCAGCTTAGGAGGGGTAGACAGGGGGAACACTGAAGCTTTCTTT. As protein: CASSLGGVDRGNTEAFF.

This clone showed up just once. The chain carries TRBV6-5 and TRBJ1-5; 9 bases are a match to TRBD1. Germline CDR1 is MNHEY and CDR2 is SVGAGI. The CDR3 spans 14 residues. Germline trimming cut 2 bases from V and 6 bases from J; bases unmatched to any gene: 2. The CDR3: CASSYGTGLQPQHF. CDR3 nucleotide sequence: TGTGCCAGCAGTTACGGGACAGGGCTTCAGCCCCAGCATTTT.

The chain links TRBV7-3 to TRBJ1-5; D is unclear. The CDR3 is made up of 12 amino acids. Germline V gives CDR1 SGHTA, CDR2 FQGTGA. Trimming shortened V by 5 bases and J by 3 bases, and 5 bases separated the two germline ends. In DNA form, the CDR3 reads TGTGCCAGCAGCGCGAACAATCAGCCCCAGCATTTT. Its protein product is CASSANNQPQHF.

This clone was observed once. The chain is built from TRBV9 and TRBJ2-4, with 8 bases lining up with TRBD1. The CDR3 contains 21 residues. The junction had 21 bases not matched to a gene; V was cut back by 4 bases and J by 0 bases. In germline, CDR1 is SGDLS, CDR2 YYNGEE. For the CDR3, the DNA is TGTGCCAGCAGCCCATACCCCTCGACAGGGGCAACCACCTTAGCCAAAAACATTCAGTACTTC. It yields the protein CASSPYPSTGATTLAKNIQYF.